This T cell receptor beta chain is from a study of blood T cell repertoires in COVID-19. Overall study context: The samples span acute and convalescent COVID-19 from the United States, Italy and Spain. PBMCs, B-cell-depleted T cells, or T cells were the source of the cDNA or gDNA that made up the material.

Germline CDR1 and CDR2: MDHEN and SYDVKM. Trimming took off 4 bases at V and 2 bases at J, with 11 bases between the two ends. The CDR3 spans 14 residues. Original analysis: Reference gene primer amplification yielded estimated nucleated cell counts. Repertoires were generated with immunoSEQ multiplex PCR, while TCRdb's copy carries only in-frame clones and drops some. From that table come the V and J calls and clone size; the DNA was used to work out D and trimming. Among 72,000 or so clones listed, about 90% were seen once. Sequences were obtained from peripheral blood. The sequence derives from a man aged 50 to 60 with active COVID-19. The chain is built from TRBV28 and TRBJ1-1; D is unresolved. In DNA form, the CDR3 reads TGTGCCAGCAGTTCCCGGGGAGCCAACACTGAAGCTTTCTTT. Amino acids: CASSSRGANTEAFF.